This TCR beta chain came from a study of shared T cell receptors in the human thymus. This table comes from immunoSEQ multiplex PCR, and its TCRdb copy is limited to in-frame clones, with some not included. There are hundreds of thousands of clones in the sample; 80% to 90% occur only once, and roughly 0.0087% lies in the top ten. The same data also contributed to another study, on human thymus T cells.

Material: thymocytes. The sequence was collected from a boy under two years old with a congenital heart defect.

DNA of the CDR3: TGTGCCAGCAGTTCCGGGACAGGGTACAATGAGCAGTTCTTC. This codes for CASSSGTGYNEQFF. This sequence joins TRBV28 and TRBJ2-1; 9 nucleotides agree with TRBD1. From germline, CDR1 is MDHEN and CDR2 SYDVKM. The CDR3 is made up of 14 amino acids. Germline trimming cut 4 bases from V and 4 bases from J; bases unmatched to any gene: 2.